Ten or more counts support the clone carrying this T cell receptor (beta chain). As yet, its antigen is unknown. Individual cDNA molecules were tagged with unique molecular identifiers, the study reported. One entry per CDR3 protein results from TCRdb running MiXCR on the 5' RACE reads. Of 85,000 to 100,000 distinct CDR3 sequences listed, approximately 15% are singletons. These data are taken from a study of early T cells in non-severe SARS-CoV-2 infection. The wider study: Unsorted whole blood bulk RNA was sequenced, with unpaired chains. Study observations and caveats: Matching against VDJdb likely underestimated virus-specific expansions, favoring anti-spike CD8.

Trimming pared 6 bases from V and 3 bases from J, leaving 9 bases between. Germline V gene sequence: CDR1 KGHSH, CDR2 LQKENI. The CDR3 consists of 13 residues. The sequence was collected from an adult who was a healthcare worker with PCR-confirmed SARS-CoV-2 infection or an uninfected control (not recorded which). The chain couples TRBV18 to TRBJ1-5; D is uncertain. The sequencing used whole blood, collected at baseline. In nucleotides, the CDR3 is TGTGCCAGCTCCCTCGACAACAATCAGCCCCAGCATTTT. Amino acid sequence: CASSLDNNQPQHF.